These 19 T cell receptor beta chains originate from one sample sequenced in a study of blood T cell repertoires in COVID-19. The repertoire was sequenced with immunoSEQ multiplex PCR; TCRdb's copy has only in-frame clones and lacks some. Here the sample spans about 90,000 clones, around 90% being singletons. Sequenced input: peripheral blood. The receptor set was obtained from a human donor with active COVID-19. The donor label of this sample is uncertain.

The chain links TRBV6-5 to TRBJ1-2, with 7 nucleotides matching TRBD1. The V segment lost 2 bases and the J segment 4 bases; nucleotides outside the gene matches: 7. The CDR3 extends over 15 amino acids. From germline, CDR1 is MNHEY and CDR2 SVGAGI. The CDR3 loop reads CASSYLSRDSYGYTF. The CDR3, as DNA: TGTGCCAGCAGTTACCTCAGCCGGGACAGCTATGGCTACACCTTC.

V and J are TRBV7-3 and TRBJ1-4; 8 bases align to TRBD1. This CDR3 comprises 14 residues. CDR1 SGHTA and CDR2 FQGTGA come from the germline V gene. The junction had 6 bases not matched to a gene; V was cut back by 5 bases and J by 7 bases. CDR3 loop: CASSLTGESEKLFF. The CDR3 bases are TGTGCCAGCAGCCTGACAGGGGAGAGTGAAAAACTGTTTTTT. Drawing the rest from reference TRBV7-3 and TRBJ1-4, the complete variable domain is GAGVSQTPSNKVTEKGKYVELRCDPISGHTALYWYRQSLGQGPEFLIYFQGTGAADDSGLPNDRFFAVRPEGSVSTLKIQRTERGDSAVYLCASSLTGESEKLFFGSGTQLSVL.

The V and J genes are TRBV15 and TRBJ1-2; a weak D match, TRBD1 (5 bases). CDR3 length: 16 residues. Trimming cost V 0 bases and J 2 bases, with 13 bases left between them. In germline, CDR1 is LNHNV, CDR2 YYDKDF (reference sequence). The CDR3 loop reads CATSRDRAPGNYGYTF. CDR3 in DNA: TGTGCCACCAGCAGAGATAGGGCCCCAGGGAACTATGGCTACACCTTC.

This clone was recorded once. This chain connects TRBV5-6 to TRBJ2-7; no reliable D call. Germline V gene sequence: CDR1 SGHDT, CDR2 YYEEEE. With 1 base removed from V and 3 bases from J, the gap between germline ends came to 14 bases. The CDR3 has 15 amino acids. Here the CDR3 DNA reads TGTGCCAGCAGCTTGCTCGACTCATTTTTCTACGAGCAGTACTTC. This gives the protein CASSLLDSFFYEQYF.

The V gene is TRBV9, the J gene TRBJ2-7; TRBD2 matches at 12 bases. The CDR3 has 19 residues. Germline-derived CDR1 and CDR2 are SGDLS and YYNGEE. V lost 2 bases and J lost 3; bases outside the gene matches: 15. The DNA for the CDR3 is TGTGCCAGCAGCGTCGATCGACTAGCGGGGGTGGAAAGAAACTACGAGCAGTACTTC. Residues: CASSVDRLAGVERNYEQYF.

CDR3 residues: CASGQTHEAFF. In DNA, the CDR3 is TGTGCCAGCGGGCAGACACATGAAGCTTTCTTT. The V call is TRBV12-3 or TRBV12-4, the J call TRBJ1-1; D ambiguous. V lost 8 bases to trimming and J lost 7 bases, with 11 bases between them. CDR3 length equals 11 residues.

The CDR3 coding sequence is TGCGCCAGCAGCTTCCGAGCTGCGGATGAGCAGTTCTTC. Translating it yields CASSFRAADEQFF. The V and J genes are TRBV5-1 and TRBJ2-1; no firm D call. CDR3 length: 13 residues. The V end was cut by 2 bases, the J end by 8 bases, with 11 bases between. Per germline, CDR1 SGHRS and CDR2 YFSETQ.

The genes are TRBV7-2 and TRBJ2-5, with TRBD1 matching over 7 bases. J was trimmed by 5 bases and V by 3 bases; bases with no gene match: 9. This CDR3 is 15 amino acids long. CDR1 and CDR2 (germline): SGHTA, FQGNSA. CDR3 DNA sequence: TGTGCCAGCAGCTTCAACAGGGGTTTAGGGGAGACCCAGTACTTC. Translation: CASSFNRGLGETQYF.

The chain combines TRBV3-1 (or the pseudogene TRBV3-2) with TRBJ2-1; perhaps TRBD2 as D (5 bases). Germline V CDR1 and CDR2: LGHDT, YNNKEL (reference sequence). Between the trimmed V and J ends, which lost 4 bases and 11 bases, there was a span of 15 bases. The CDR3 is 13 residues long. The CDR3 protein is CASSPLSGGKQFF. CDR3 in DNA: TGTGCCAGCAGCCCTTTGTCCGGAGGAAAGCAGTTCTTC.

CDR3 DNA: TGTGCCAGCAGCCAGAGGGTCCCGGGGGATGGGGTTGAAAAACTGTTTTTT. This codes for CASSQRVPGDGVEKLFF. V and J are TRBV3-1 (or the pseudogene TRBV3-2) and TRBJ1-4, with a weak D call TRBD1 (5 bases). The CDR3 spans 17 residues. Germline V gene data show CDR1 as LGHDT and CDR2 as YNNKEL (reference sequence). The ends were cut back, 3 bases at V and 7 bases at J, with 21 bases in the middle.

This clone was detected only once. CDR3 in amino acids: CASSEAGAGYEQYF. CDR3 bases: TGTGCCAGTAGTGAGGCGGGGGCCGGCTACGAGCAGTACTTC. This rearrangement joins TRBV19 to TRBJ2-7; D may be TRBD2 (7 bases). Trimming removed 5 bases at V and 3 bases at J, with 14 bases between. The CDR3 extends over 14 amino acids. Germline V gene data show CDR1 as LNHDA and CDR2 as SQIVND (reference sequence). The full variable domain, in which reference TRBV19 and TRBJ2-7 provide the parts outside the CDR3, is DGGITQSPKYLFRKEGQNVTLSCEQNLNHDAMYWYRQDPGQGLRLIYYSQIVNDFQKGDIAEGYSVSREKKESFPLTVTSAQKNPTAFYLCASSEAGAGYEQYFGPGTRLTVT.

DNA for the CDR3: TGTGCCAGCAGCTCACTTTGGGAGACCCAGTACTTC. The encoded protein is CASSSLWETQYF. The V and J genes are TRBV7-2 and TRBJ2-5; no clear D gene. The germline V and J ends were trimmed by 4 bases and 5 bases, with 8 bases remaining between them. Germline V gives CDR1 SGHTA, CDR2 FQGNSA. This CDR3 is built from 12 residues.

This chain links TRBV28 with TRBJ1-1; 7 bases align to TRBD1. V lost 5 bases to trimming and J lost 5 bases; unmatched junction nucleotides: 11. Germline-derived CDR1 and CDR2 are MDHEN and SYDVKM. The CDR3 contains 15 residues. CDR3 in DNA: TGTGCCAGCAGTCCGACAGGGAGTAGTAGGACTGAAGCTTTCTTT. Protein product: CASSPTGSSRTEAFF.

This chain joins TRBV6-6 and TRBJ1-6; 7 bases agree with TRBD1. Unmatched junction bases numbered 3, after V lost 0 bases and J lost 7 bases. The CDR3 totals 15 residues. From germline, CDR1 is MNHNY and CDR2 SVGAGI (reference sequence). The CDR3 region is CASSYSGGGNSPLHF. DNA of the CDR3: TGTGCCAGCAGTTACTCAGGGGGCGGGAATTCACCCCTCCACTTT.

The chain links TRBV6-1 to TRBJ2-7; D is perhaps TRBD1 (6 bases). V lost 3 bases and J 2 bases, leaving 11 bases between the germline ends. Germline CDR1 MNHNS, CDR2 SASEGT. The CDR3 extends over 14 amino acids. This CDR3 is CASSEGTLPYEQYF. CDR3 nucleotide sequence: TGTGCCAGCAGTGAGGGGACACTACCCTACGAGCAGTACTTC.

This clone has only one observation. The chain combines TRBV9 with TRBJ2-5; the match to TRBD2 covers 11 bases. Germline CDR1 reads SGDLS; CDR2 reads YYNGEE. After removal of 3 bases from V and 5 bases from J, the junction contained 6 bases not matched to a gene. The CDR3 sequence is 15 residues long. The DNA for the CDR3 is TGTGCCAGCAGCGGGCTAGCGGGGGGACGGGAGACCCAGTACTTC. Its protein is CASSGLAGGRETQYF.

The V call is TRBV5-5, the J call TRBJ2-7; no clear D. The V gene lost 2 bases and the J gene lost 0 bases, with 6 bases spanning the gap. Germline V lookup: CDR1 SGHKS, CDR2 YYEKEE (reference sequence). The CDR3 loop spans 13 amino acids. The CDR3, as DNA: TGTGCCAGCAGCTTCGGTTACTCCTACGAGCAGTACTTC. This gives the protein CASSFGYSYEQYF.

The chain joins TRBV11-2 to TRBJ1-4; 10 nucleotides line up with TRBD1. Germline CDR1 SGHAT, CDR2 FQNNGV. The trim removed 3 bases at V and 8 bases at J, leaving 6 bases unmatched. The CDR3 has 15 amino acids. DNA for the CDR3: TGTGCCAGCAGCTTCGGACAGGGGGTCCGAGAAAAACTGTTTTTT. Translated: CASSFGQGVREKLFF.

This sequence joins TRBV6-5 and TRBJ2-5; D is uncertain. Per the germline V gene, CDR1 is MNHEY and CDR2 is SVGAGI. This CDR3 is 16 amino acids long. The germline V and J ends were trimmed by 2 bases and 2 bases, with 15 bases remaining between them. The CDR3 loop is CASSYEQPTTQETQYF. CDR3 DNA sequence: TGTGCCAGCAGTTACGAACAGCCTACAACGCAAGAGACCCAGTACTTC.